Listed below are T cell receptor beta chains from one sample, sequenced in a study of blood T cell repertoires in COVID-19. Produced via immunoSEQ multiplex PCR; TCRdb's table is partial and in-frame only. The data contain over 250,000 clones, about nine tenths of them singletons. Sequencing used peripheral blood. These receptors were obtained from a woman in her fifties or sixties with COVID-19, enrolled during active disease. Each CDR3 is given with its conserved first and last residue. The order of the fields is clone size, D gene, J gene, V gene, CDR3 protein, CDR3 DNA. A D gene is named only where the DNA matches it firmly. Clone size is stated in some rows and not others, as once, few, many or a class when expanded.

- TRBD1 TRBJ1-1 TRBV4-1 CASSGRTGPGNTEAFF TGCGCCAGCAGCGGCCGGACAGGGCCAGGGAACACTGAAGCTTTCTTT
- - TRBJ1-4 TRBV9 CASSVDSGLGGEKLFF TGTGCCAGCAGCGTAGACTCGGGCCTAGGGGGTGAAAAACTGTTTTTT
once TRBD2 TRBJ2-7 TRBV6-1 CASSEAGTSGFQSGF TGTGCCAGCAGTGAAGCCGGGACTAGCGGATTTCAATCTGGCTTC
- TRBD2 TRBJ2-7 TRBV27 CASSLTSGVPYEQYF TGTGCCAGCAGCCTAACTAGCGGGGTGCCCTACGAGCAGTACTTC
- TRBD1 TRBJ1-1 TRBV10-3 CAISSEPGGRTEAFF TGTGCCATCAGTTCCGAGCCAGGGGGTAGGACTGAAGCTTTCTTT
once - TRBJ2-2 TRBV19 CASSIDPTGELFF TGTGCCAGTAGTATAGATCCTACCGGGGAGCTGTTTTTT
- - TRBJ2-2 TRBV11-2 CASSLGARWTGELFF TGTGCCAGCAGCTTAGGGGCCCGGTGGACCGGGGAGCTGTTTTTT
once - TRBJ1-2 TRBV6-5 CASSYGENYGYTF TGTGCCAGCAGTTACGGGGAGAACTATGGCTACACCTTC
- - TRBJ1-1 TRBV19 CASSHRVSGTEAFF TGTGCCAGTAGTCACAGGGTCTCTGGCACTGAAGCTTTCTTT
- - TRBJ2-7 TRBV11-2 CASSYQWAGSSYEQYF TGTGCCAGCAGCTACCAGTGGGCGGGTAGCTCCTACGAGCAGTACTTC
- - TRBJ1-4 TRBV24-1 CATSSFEAGKGEKLFF TGTGCCACCAGCTCCTTTGAGGCAGGGAAAGGGGAAAAACTGTTTTTT
- - TRBJ2-5 TRBV18 CASSPNEETQYF TGTGCCAGCTCACCAAACGAGGAGACCCAGTACTTC
once TRBD1 TRBJ1-1 TRBV6-5 CASSYGQGTNTEAFF TGTGCCAGCAGTTACGGACAGGGGACGAACACTGAAGCTTTCTTT
- - TRBJ2-3 TRBV12-5 CASGFEQPSRGTQYF TGTGCTAGTGGTTTCGAACAGCCCTCCAGGGGTACGCAGTATTTT
- TRBD2 TRBJ2-5 TRBV5-1 CASSFTGTSGPQETQYF TGCGCCAGCAGCTTCACCGGGACTAGCGGCCCGCAAGAGACCCAGTACTTC